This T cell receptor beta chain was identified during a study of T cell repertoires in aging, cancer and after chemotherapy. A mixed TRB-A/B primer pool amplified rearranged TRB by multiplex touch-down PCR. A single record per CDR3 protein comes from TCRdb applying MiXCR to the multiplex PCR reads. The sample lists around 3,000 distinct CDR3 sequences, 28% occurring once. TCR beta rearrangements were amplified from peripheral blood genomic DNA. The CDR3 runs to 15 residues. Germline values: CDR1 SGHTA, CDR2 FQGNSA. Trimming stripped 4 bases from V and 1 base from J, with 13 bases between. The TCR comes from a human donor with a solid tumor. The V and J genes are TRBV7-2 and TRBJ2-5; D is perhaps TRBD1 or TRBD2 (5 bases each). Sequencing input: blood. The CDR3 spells CASSSMDGTQETQYF. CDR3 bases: TGTGCCAGCAGCTCAATGGACGGGACCCAAGAGACCCAGTACTTC.